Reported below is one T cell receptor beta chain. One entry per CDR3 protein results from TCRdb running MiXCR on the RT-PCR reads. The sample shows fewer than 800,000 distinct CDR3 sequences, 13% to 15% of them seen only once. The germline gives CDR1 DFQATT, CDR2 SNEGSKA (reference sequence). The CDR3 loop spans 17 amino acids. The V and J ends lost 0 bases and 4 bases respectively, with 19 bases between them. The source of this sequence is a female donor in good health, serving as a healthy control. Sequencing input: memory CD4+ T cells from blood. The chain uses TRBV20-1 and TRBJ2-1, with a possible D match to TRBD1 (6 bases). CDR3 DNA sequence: TGCAGTGCTAGAGATACGGCCACAGGGTTAGAATACAATGAGCAGTTCTTC. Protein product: CSARDTATGLEYNEQFF.